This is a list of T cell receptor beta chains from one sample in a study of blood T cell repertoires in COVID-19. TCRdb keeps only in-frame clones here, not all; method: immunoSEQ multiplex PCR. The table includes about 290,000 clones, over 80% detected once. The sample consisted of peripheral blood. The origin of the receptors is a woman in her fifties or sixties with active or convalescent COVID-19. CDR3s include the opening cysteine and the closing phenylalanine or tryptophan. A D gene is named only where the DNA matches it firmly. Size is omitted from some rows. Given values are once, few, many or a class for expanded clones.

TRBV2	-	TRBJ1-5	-	TGTGCCAGCAACGGCCAGGTCGATAGCAATCAGCCCCAGCATTTT	CASNGQVDSNQPQHF
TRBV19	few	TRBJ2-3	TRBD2	TGTGCCAGTAGTCATAGCGGGGCCCCTGGTCGGTATTTT	CASSHSGAPGRYF
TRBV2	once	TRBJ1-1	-	TGTGCCAGCTCTTTGAAAGGAGGCACTGAAGCTTTCTTT	CASSLKGGTEAFF
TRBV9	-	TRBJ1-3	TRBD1	TGTGCCAGCAGCATAAACCCAGGGGGGACCATATATTTT	CASSINPGGTIYF
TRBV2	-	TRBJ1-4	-	TGTGCCAGCAATCAGGGGATCGGAAAACTGTTTTTT	CASNQGIGKLFF
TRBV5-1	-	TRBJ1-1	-	TGCGCCAGCAGCCCCTACGAGGGCACTGAAGCTTTCTTT	CASSPYEGTEAFF
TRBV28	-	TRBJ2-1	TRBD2	TGTGCCAGCAGTCCAGCGGGAGGGCCATACAATGAGCAGTTCTTC	CASSPAGGPYNEQFF
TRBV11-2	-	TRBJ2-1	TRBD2	TGTGCCAGCAGCACCCTTCGGGGGGAATACAATGAGCAGTTCTTC	CASSTLRGEYNEQFF
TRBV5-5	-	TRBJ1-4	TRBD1	TGTGCCAGCAGCAGAACAGGGGGACTGGGTGAAAAACTGTTTTTT	CASSRTGGLGEKLFF
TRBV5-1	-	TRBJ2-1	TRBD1	TGCGCCAGTAAAAACAGGGGGCCCTACAATGAGCAGTTCTTC	CASKNRGPYNEQFF
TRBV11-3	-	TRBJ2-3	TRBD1	TGTGCCAGCAGGCGGACAGGGGTTAGCACAGATACGCAGTATTTT	CASRRTGVSTDTQYF
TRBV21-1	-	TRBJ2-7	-	TGTGCCAGCAGCAAAGGGGGTAGCGGGAGTGAAAACGAGCAGTACTTC	CASSKGGSGSENEQYF
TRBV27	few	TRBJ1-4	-	TGTGCCAGCAGTTTATTGGCTGCAACTAATGAAAAACTGTTTTTT	CASSLLAATNEKLFF
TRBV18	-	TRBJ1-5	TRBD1	TGTGCCAGCTCACCACCCCGGACAGGGGGACAGCCCCAGCATTTT	CASSPPRTGGQPQHF
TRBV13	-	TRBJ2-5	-	TGTGCCAGCAGCTACCGCGGGGTACGTGAGACCCAGTACTTC	CASSYRGVRETQYF
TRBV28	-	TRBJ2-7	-	TGTGCCAGCAGTCCAGGCCGGAGGGATCTTAGCTACGAGCAGTACTTC	CASSPGRRDLSYEQYF
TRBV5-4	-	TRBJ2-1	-	TGTGCCAGCAGCCATAGACAGGAGAGCTCCTACAATGAGCAGTTCTTC	CASSHRQESSYNEQFF
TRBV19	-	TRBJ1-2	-	TGTGCCAGCCGAGGCCCAGGGGAGGGCTACACCTTC	CASRGPGEGYTF
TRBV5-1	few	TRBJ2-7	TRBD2	TGCGCCAGCAGCTCCGGACTAGCGGGGTCCTACGAGCAGTACTTC	CASSSGLAGSYEQYF
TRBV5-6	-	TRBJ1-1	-	TGTGCCAGCAGCCTCTCAGACAGGCCGGGAGAAGCTTTCTTT	CASSLSDRPGEAFF
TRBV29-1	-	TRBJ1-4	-	TGCAGCGTTCTCACTCAGGGTGAAAAACTGTTTTTT	CSVLTQGEKLFF
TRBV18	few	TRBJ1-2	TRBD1	TGTGCCAGCTCACCACTTGGGACAGGTCCTAACTATGGCTACACCTTC	CASSPLGTGPNYGYTF
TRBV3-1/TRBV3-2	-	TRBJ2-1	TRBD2	TGTGCCAGCAGCCAGCATAGCGGGAGGGAGGGGAGTGAGCAGTTCTTC	CASSQHSGREGSEQFF
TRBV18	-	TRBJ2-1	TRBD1	TGTGCCAGCTCACCGCGGACAGGGAACGGCAATGAGCAGTTCTTC	CASSPRTGNGNEQFF
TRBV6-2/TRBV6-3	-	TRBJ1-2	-	TGTGCCAGCAGTTACCCCCGGGTTGGCTACACCTTC	CASSYPRVGYTF
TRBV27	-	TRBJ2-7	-	TGTGCCACCAAATACGTGGGGACAACTTACGAGCAGTACTTC	CATKYVGTTYEQYF
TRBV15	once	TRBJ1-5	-	TGTGCCACCAGCAGAGACTCAGGGGTAAATCAGCCCCAGCATTTT	CATSRDSGVNQPQHF
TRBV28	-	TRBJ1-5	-	TGTGCCAGCATTCCCCAGGGTGGGTATCAGCCCCAGCATTTT	CASIPQGGYQPQHF
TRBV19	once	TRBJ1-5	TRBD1	TGTGCCAGTAACCCTGGATGGCTGGGACAGGGGGATCGTAGCAATCAGCCCCAGCATTTT	CASNPGWLGQGDRSNQPQHF
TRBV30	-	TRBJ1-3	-	TGTGCCTATGAGGGAACATTCTTGAGAGGAAACACCATATATTTT	CAYEGTFLRGNTIYF
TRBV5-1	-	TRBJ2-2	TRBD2	TGCGCCAGCAGTCCCCTAGCGGTGCGGGGCACCGGGGAGCTGTTTTTT	CASSPLAVRGTGELFF
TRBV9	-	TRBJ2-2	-	TGTGCCAGCGGGGGTCGGCGGGACAACACCGGGGAGCTGTTTTTT	CASGGRRDNTGELFF
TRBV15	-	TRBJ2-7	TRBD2	TGTGCCACCAGCAGAGGCTTGACTAGCGGGAGTTACGAGCAGTACTTC	CATSRGLTSGSYEQYF
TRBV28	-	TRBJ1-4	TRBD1	TGTGCCAGCAGGGGACAGGGGACTGAAAAACTGTTTTTT	CASRGQGTEKLFF